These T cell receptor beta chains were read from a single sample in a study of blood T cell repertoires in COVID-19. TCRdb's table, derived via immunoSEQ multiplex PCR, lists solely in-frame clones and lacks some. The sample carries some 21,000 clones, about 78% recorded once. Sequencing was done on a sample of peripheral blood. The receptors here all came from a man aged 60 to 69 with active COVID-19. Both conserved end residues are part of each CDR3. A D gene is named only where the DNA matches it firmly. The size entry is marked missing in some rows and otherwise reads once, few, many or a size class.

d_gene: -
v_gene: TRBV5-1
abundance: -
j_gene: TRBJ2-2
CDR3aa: CASSLGPDRDTGELFF
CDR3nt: TGCGCCAGCAGCTTGGGGCCCGACAGAGACACCGGGGAGCTGTTTTTT

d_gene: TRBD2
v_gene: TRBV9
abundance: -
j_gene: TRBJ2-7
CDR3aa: CASSPRLAGAHEQYF
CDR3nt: TGTGCCAGCAGCCCAAGACTAGCGGGAGCTCACGAGCAGTACTTC

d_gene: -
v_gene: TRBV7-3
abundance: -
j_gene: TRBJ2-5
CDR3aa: CASSLSGQFQETQYF
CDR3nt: TGTGCCAGCAGCTTAAGCGGACAGTTCCAAGAGACCCAGTACTTC

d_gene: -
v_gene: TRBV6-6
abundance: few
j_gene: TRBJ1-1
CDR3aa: CASTRFAMNTEAFF
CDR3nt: TGTGCCAGCACTAGATTCGCCATGAACACTGAAGCTTTCTTT

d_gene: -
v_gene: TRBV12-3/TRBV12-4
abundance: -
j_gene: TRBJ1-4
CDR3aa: CACHPGENEKLFF
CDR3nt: TGTGCCTGCCATCCAGGGGAAAATGAAAAACTGTTTTTT

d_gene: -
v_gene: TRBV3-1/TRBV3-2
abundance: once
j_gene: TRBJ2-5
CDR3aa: CASSLGETQYF
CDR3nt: TGTGCCAGCAGCCTCGGAGAGACCCAGTACTTC

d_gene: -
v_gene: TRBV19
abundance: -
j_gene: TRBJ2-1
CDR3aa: CASSPSSFAPNEQFF
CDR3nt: TGTGCCAGTAGTCCGAGTAGTTTCGCCCCCAATGAGCAGTTCTTC

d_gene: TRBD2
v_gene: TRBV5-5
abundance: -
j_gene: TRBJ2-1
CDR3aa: CASSLRLAGASEQFF
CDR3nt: TGTGCCAGCAGCTTGAGGCTAGCGGGGGCTAGTGAGCAGTTCTTC

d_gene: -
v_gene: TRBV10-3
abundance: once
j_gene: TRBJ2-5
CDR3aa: CAISEPAGVPWETQYF
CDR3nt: TGTGCCATCAGTGAGCCGGCAGGGGTCCCCTGGGAGACCCAGTACTTC

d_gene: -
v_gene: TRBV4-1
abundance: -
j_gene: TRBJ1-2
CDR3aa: CASSPREGEGNYGYTF
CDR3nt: TGCGCCAGCAGCCCTAGGGAGGGCGAGGGAAACTATGGCTACACCTTC

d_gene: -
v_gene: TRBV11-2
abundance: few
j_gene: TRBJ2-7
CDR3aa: CASLELAAYEQYF
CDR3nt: TGTGCCAGTTTGGAGCTAGCAGCCTACGAGCAGTACTTC

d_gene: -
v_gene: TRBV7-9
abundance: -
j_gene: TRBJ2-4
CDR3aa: CASSLIPENIQYF
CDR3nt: TGTGCCAGCAGCCTCATTCCAGAAAACATTCAGTACTTC

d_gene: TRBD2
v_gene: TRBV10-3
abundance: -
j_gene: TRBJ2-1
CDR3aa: CAISGGTSGSRMGSEQFF
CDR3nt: TGTGCCATCAGTGGGGGGACTAGCGGGAGTCGGATGGGAAGTGAGCAGTTCTTC

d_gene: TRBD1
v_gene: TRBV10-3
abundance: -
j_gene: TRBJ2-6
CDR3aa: CASGLRQGASGANVLTF
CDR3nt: TGTGCCAGCGGACTCCGACAGGGGGCCTCCGGGGCCAACGTCCTGACTTTC

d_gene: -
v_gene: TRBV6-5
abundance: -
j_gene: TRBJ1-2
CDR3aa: CASRPGSVKYGYTF
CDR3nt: TGTGCCAGCAGGCCAGGGTCGGTTAAGTATGGCTACACCTTC

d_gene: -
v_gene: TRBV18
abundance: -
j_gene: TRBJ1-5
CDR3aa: CASSPPGGLPQHQPQHF
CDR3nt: TGTGCCAGCTCACCACCAGGCGGACTCCCCCAACATCAGCCCCAGCATTTT

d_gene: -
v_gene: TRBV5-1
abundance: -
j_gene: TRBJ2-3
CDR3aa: CASSLAPVSTDTQYF
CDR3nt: TGCGCCAGCAGCTTGGCCCCGGTCAGCACAGATACGCAGTATTTT

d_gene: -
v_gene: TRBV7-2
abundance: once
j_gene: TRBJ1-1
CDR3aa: CASSLSVQDTEAFF
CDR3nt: TGTGCCAGCAGCTTATCGGTCCAGGACACTGAAGCTTTCTTT

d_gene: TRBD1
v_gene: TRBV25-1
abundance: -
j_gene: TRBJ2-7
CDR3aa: CASSERRGGGYEQYF
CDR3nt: TGTGCCAGCAGTGAGAGACGAGGGGGCGGCTACGAGCAGTACTTC

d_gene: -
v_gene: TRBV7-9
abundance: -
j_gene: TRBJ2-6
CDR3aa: CASSLDFTFSGANVLTF
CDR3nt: TGTGCCAGCAGCTTAGACTTCACGTTCTCTGGGGCCAACGTCCTGACTTTC

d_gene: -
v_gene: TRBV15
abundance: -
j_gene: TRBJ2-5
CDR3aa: CATSTGLQGTQYF
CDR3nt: TGTGCCACCAGCACCGGACTCCAAGGGACCCAGTACTTC

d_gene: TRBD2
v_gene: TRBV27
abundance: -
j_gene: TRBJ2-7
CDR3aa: CASSYFPSGHSYEQYF
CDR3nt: TGTGCCAGCAGTTATTTCCCTAGCGGACACTCCTACGAGCAGTACTTC

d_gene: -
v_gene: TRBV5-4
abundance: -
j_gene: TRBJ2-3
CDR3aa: CASTPGGGTSTDTQYF
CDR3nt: TGTGCCAGCACCCCGGGGGGCGGAACTAGCACAGATACGCAGTATTTT

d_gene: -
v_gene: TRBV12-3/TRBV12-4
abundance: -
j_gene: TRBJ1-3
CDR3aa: CASSPTNTIYF
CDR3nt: TGTGCCAGCAGCCCTACAAACACCATATATTTT

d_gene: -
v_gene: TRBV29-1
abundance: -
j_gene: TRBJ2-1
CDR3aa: CSVVSARRASSYNEQFF
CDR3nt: TGCAGCGTTGTCAGTGCTCGGCGGGCCTCGTCCTACAATGAGCAGTTCTTC

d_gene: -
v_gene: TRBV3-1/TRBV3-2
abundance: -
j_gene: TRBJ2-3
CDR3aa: CASGPAGLDTQYF
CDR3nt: TGTGCCAGCGGTCCCGCGGGTCTTGATACGCAGTATTTT

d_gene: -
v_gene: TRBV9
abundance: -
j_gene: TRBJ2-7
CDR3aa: CASSPSDGSPSYEQYF
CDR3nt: TGTGCCAGCAGCCCCTCCGACGGGAGCCCCTCCTACGAGCAGTACTTC

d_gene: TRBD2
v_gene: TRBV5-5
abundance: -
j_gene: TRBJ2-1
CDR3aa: CASSVLAGASYNEQFF
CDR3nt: TGTGCCAGCAGCGTACTAGCGGGAGCCTCCTACAATGAGCAGTTCTTC

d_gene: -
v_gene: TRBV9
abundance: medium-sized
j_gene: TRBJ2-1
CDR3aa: CASSAATGGVNNEQFF
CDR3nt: TGTGCCAGCAGCGCAGCCACTGGCGGGGTTAACAATGAGCAGTTCTTC

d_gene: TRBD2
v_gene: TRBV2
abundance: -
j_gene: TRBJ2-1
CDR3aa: CASSVASGRAEQFF
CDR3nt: TGTGCCAGCAGTGTGGCTAGCGGGAGAGCTGAGCAGTTCTTC

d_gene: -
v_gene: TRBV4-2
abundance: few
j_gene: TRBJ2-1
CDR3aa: CASSQGHLSYNEQFF
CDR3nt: TGTGCCAGCAGCCAAGGACACCTCTCCTACAATGAGCAGTTCTTC

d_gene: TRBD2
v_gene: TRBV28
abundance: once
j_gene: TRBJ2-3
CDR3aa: CASSPTGLAVTDTQYF
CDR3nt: TGTGCCAGCAGCCCTACGGGACTAGCGGTAACAGATACGCAGTATTTT

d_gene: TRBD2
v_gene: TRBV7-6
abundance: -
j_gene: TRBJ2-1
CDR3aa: CASSLEGGGNYNEQFF
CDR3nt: TGTGCCAGCAGCTTAGAGGGCGGGGGAAATTACAATGAGCAGTTCTTC

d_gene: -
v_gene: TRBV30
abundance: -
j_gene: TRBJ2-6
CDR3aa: CAWGSTSGANVLTF
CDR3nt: TGTGCCTGGGGATCTACCTCTGGGGCCAACGTCCTGACTTTC

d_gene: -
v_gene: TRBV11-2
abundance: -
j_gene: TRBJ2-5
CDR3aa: CASSLEDRGGETQYF
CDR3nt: TGTGCCAGCAGCTTAGAGGACAGAGGAGGAGAGACCCAGTACTTC

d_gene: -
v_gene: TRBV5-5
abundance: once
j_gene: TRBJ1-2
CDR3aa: CASSFYDLGAPNF
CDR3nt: TGTGCCAGCAGCTTCTATGATTTGGGGGCGCCGAACTTC

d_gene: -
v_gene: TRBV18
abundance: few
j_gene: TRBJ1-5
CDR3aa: CASSSGMDQPQHF
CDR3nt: TGTGCCAGCTCATCGGGAATGGATCAGCCCCAGCATTTT

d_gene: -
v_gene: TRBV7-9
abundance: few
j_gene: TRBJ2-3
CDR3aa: CASSSRGSTDTQYF
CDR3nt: TGTGCCAGCAGCTCCAGAGGGAGCACAGATACGCAGTATTTT

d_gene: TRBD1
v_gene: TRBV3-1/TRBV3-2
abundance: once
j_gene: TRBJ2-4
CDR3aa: CASTGTGTAKNIQYF
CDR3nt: TGTGCCAGCACCGGGACAGGGACGGCCAAAAACATTCAGTACTTC

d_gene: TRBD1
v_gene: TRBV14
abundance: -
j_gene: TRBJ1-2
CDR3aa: CASSRGLTNYGYTF
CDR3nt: TGTGCCAGCAGCAGGGGGCTGACTAACTATGGCTACACCTTC

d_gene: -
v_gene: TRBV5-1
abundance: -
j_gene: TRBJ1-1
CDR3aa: CASSLSAGISEAFF
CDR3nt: TGCGCCAGCAGCTTAAGTGCGGGCATATCTGAAGCTTTCTTT

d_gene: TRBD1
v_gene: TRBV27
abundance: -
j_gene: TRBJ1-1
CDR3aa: CASSLSTGETEAFF
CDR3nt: TGTGCCAGCAGTTTAAGCACAGGGGAAACTGAAGCTTTCTTT

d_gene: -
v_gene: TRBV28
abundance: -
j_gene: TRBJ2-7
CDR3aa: CASSSPTYEQYF
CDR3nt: TGTGCCAGCAGTTCCCCCACCTACGAGCAGTACTTC

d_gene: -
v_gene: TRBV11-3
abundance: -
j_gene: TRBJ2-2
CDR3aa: CASRRAGGTGELFF
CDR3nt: TGTGCCAGTAGGAGGGCCGGGGGCACCGGGGAGCTGTTTTTT

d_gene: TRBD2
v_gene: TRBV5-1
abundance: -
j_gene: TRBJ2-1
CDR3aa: CASSLAYSGMSSYNEQFF
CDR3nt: TGCGCCAGCAGCTTGGCGTATAGCGGGATGAGCTCCTACAATGAGCAGTTCTTC